The 32 T cell receptor beta chains listed next were all sequenced from one sample in a study of T cell responses to AZD1222 COVID-19 vaccine. Data came from immunoSEQ multiplex PCR; TCRdb stores just in-frame clones and leaves some out. This table has approximately 100,000 clones, about nine tenths appearing once. The sample here was peripheral blood, taken on day 0 of AZD1222 vaccination. These receptors were collected from an adult in good health.

V is TRBV2 and J is TRBJ2-1; either TRBD1 or TRBD2 may supply D (5 bases each). Between the trimmed V and J ends, which lost 5 bases and 4 bases, there was a span of 15 bases. CDR1 and CDR2 (germline): SNHLY, FYNNEI. This CDR3 has 15 residues. CDR3 coding DNA: TGTGCCAGCAGTCCCGGGACCACCCTATACAATGAGCAGTTCTTC. Protein sequence: CASSPGTTLYNEQFF.

The V and J genes are TRBV3-1 (or the pseudogene TRBV3-2) and TRBJ2-1, with D perhaps TRBD1 (5 bases). V was pared by 3 bases and J by 9 bases, with 18 bases between. Germline V gene sequence: CDR1 LGHDT, CDR2 YNNKEL (reference sequence). This CDR3 is 15 amino acids long. The CDR3 DNA reads TGTGCCAGCAGCCATCGGGCTAGGGGTGAGGCTGAGCAGTTCTTC. This sequence encodes CASSHRARGEAEQFF.

The chain employs TRBV27 and TRBJ1-2; D unclear. Germline assignment: CDR1 MNHEY and CDR2 SMNVEV (reference sequence). With 8 bases removed from V and 0 bases from J, the gap between germline ends came to 16 bases. This CDR3 is 15 amino acids long. In nucleotides, the CDR3 is TGTGCCAGCCGGCCTCCGGGGTCCTCTAACTATGGCTACACCTTC. This gives the protein CASRPPGSSNYGYTF.

The CDR3 loop reads CASSLRGQPQHF. The CDR3 DNA is TGTGCCAGCAGCTTGCGGGGTCAGCCCCAGCATTTT. V and J are TRBV5-4 and TRBJ1-5, with D uncertain. The germline V and J ends were trimmed by 1 base and 6 bases, with 5 bases remaining between them. CDR1 and CDR2 (germline): SGHNT, YYREEE (reference sequence). The CDR3 is made up of 12 amino acids.

V is TRBV7-3 and J is TRBJ2-2; perhaps TRBD2 as D (5 bases). V lost 1 base, J lost 8 bases, and 14 bases lay in between. Germline CDR1 and CDR2: SGHTA and FQGTGA. This CDR3 region has 15 residues. This CDR3 reads CASSLNGLRGGELFF. In nucleotides, the CDR3 is TGTGCCAGCAGCTTAAATGGCCTCCGAGGGGGGGAGCTGTTTTTT.

The chain is built from TRBV7-8 and TRBJ2-1, with 8 nucleotides matching TRBD1. This CDR3 region has 18 residues. CDR1 SGHVS and CDR2 FQNEAQ come from the germline V gene. After removal of 6 bases from V and 5 bases from J, the junction contained 18 bases not matched to a gene. CDR3 nucleotide sequence: TGTGCCAGCAGTTCCAATTTAGGACAGGGCAATTTCGACAATGAGCAGTTCTTC. As protein: CASSSNLGQGNFDNEQFF.

The rearrangement uses TRBV3-1 (or the pseudogene TRBV3-2) and TRBJ1-5; TRBD1 is a possible D gene (5 bases). The CDR3 length is 16 residues. Deletions cut 1 base from V and 7 bases from J, with 17 bases between. In germline, CDR1 is LGHDT, CDR2 YNNKEL (reference sequence). The CDR3 bases are TGTGCCAGCAGCCAAGCCGCCGGGGGATCAATGCAGCCCCAGCATTTT. Amino acids: CASSQAAGGSMQPQHF.

This clone turned up a few times. V usage is TRBV11-2 and J usage is TRBJ1-3; D remains unclear. CDR3 size: 17 residues. V was cut by 0 bases and J by 4 bases, with 16 bases left in between. Germline CDR1 SGHAT, CDR2 FQNNGV. The CDR3, as DNA: TGTGCCAGCAGCTTAGAAGCGGCACTATCAACGGGAAACACCATATATTTT. It is translated as CASSLEAALSTGNTIYF.

V is TRBV5-8 and J is TRBJ2-2; no firm D call. Germline V CDR1 and CDR2: SGHTS, YDEGEE. The V end lost 2 bases, the J end lost 2 bases, and 7 bases lay between the germline ends. This CDR3 region has 14 residues. CDR3 in DNA: TGTGCCAGCAGCTTATCAGGAAACACCGGGGAGCTGTTTTTT. Its protein is CASSLSGNTGELFF.

The gene calls are TRBV7-9 and TRBJ1-2; TRBD1 matches 8 bases. The junction had 6 bases not matched to a gene; V was cut back by 5 bases and J by 7 bases. The CDR3 contains 13 residues. Germline-derived CDR1 and CDR2 are SEHNR and FQNEAQ (reference sequence). CDR3: CASSLGQGGGYTF. DNA of the CDR3: TGTGCCAGCAGCCTAGGACAGGGAGGTGGCTACACCTTC.

The J gene is TRBJ1-5, the V gene TRBV7-9, with D perhaps TRBD1 (6 bases). This CDR3 is built from 16 residues. Germline V gives CDR1 SEHNR, CDR2 FQNEAQ (reference sequence). The V and J ends lost 3 bases and 2 bases respectively, with 14 bases between them. This CDR3 reads CASSFSSGVGNQPQHF. The DNA for the CDR3 is TGTGCCAGCAGCTTTTCGTCAGGGGTGGGCAATCAGCCCCAGCATTTT.

The V and J genes are TRBV30 and TRBJ2-7; 8 bases map to TRBD1. Unmatched junction bases numbered 3, after V lost 5 bases and J lost 6 bases. Germline V gene sequence: CDR1 GTSNPN, CDR2 SVGIG (reference sequence). The CDR3 sequence is 11 residues long. CDR3 in amino acids: CAWLTGVEQYF. The CDR3 coding sequence is TGTGCCTGGTTGACAGGGGTCGAGCAGTACTTC.

The chain joins TRBV6-5 to TRBJ2-7; D ambiguous. V dropped 6 bases and J dropped 3 bases, with 12 bases sitting between them. The CDR3 totals 13 residues. CDR1 and CDR2 from the germline V gene are MNHEY and SVGAGI. CDR3 sequence (DNA): TGTGCCAGCAGCACCCCCTTGGGCTACGAGCAGTACTTC. It codes for CASSTPLGYEQYF.

This clone was picked up a small number of times. This sequence joins TRBV7-8 and TRBJ1-6; D is unclear. The CDR3 loop spans 14 amino acids. Trimming shortened V by 5 bases and J by 5 bases, and 10 bases separated the two germline ends. Looked up from germline, CDR1 is SGHVS and CDR2 is FQNEAQ. CDR3 loop: CASSPRGDNSPLHF. CDR3 nucleotides: TGTGCCAGCAGCCCTCGCGGGGATAATTCACCCCTCCACTTT.

The chain uses TRBV27 and TRBJ2-1; the match to TRBD2 covers 7 bases. The V gene end was trimmed by 7 bases and the J gene end by 7 bases; junction bases not matched to a gene: 13. The CDR3 loop spans 15 amino acids. CDR1 and CDR2 from the germline V gene are MNHEY and SMNVEV (reference sequence). This chain's CDR3 is CASTPAGGGVNEQFF. The CDR3 region has the DNA TGTGCCAGCACCCCGGCTGGGGGAGGGGTGAATGAGCAGTTCTTC.

As DNA, the CDR3 is TGTGCCAGCAGTCGGACTCAGGGTCAGCCCCAGCATTTT. This encodes CASSRTQGQPQHF. The V and J genes are TRBV6-5 and TRBJ1-5, with a possible D match to TRBD1 (5 bases). The CDR3 contains 13 residues. V was trimmed by 5 bases and J by 6 bases, leaving 11 bases between them. CDR1 and CDR2 (germline): MNHEY, SVGAGI.

The chain carries TRBV20-1 and TRBJ1-1, with D tentatively TRBD1 (6 bases). This CDR3 region has 13 residues. CDR1 is DFQATT, CDR2 SNEGSKA, per germline (reference sequence). Trimming shortened V by 3 bases and J by 2 bases, and 10 bases separated the two germline ends. The CDR3 region has the DNA TGCAGTGCTAGTGGGACACTTAACACTGAAGCTTTCTTT. Its protein product is CSASGTLNTEAFF.

The chain links TRBV2 to TRBJ2-7; D possibly matches TRBD1 or TRBD2 (5 bases each). CDR3 length equals 14 residues. Germline values: CDR1 SNHLY, CDR2 FYNNEI. V shed 7 bases and J shed 1 base, with 14 bases lying between them. The CDR3 reads CASTQRGVSYEQYF. DNA for the CDR3: TGTGCCAGCACCCAACGAGGGGTATCCTACGAGCAGTACTTC.

The chain combines TRBV3-1 (or the pseudogene TRBV3-2) with TRBJ2-2; D uncertain. Between the trimmed V and J ends, which lost 4 bases and 0 bases, there was a span of 9 bases. The CDR3 sequence is 15 residues long. Germline V gene data show CDR1 as LGHDT and CDR2 as YNNKEL (reference sequence). In DNA form, the CDR3 reads TGTGCCAGCAGCCCGCGAACTTCGAACACCGGGGAGCTGTTTTTT. This encodes CASSPRTSNTGELFF.

V and J are TRBV5-6 and TRBJ2-3, with unresolved D. Germline V gene data show CDR1 as SGHDT and CDR2 as YYEEEE. Trimming stripped 3 bases from V and 2 bases from J, with 13 bases between. CDR3 length: 15 residues. The CDR3 DNA sequence: TGTGCCAGCAGCTATGGACGGAAATACACAGATACGCAGTATTTT. Translated: CASSYGRKYTDTQYF.

The chain is built from TRBV7-2 and TRBJ1-3; 7 positions match TRBD1. The CDR3 covers 16 residues. Trimming removed 3 bases from V and 4 bases from J; junction bases left unmatched: 9. Germline assignment: CDR1 SGHTA and CDR2 FQGNSA. The CDR3 coding sequence is TGTGCCAGCAGCTTGGATCTAACAGGGGTGGGAAACACCATATATTTT. Amino acid sequence: CASSLDLTGVGNTIYF.

This clone was counted a few times. The chain employs TRBV4-2 and TRBJ2-5; TRBD2 matches 7 bases. Trimming at V came to 0 bases and at J to 3 bases, leaving 4 bases not matched to a gene. Per germline, CDR1 LGHNA and CDR2 YNFKEQ. CDR3 length: 15 residues. This CDR3 reads CASSQDWLAEETQYF. CDR3 nucleotide sequence: TGTGCCAGCAGCCAAGATTGGCTAGCGGAAGAGACCCAGTACTTC.

This chain joins TRBV7-2 and TRBJ2-7, with D hard to call. The V gene lost 4 bases and the J gene lost 4 bases, with 11 bases spanning the gap. The CDR3 is made up of 13 amino acids. CDR1 and CDR2 from the germline V gene are SGHTA and FQGNSA. CDR3 residues: CASSSRTEYEQYF. CDR3 DNA: TGTGCCAGCAGCTCCCGGACGGAATACGAGCAGTACTTC.

The rearrangement links TRBV30 to TRBJ1-4, with D tentatively TRBD1 (6 bases). Trimming took off 2 bases at V and 8 bases at J, with 12 bases between the two ends. In germline, CDR1 is GTSNPN, CDR2 SVGIG (reference sequence). The CDR3 is made up of 13 amino acids. CDR3 sequence: CAWSRGGWEKLFF. The CDR3, as DNA: TGTGCCTGGAGTCGAGGGGGGTGGGAAAAACTGTTTTTT.

Only a few counts were recorded for this clone. This chain uses TRBV27 with TRBJ1-2; D is uncertain. The V and J ends lost 5 bases and 4 bases respectively, with 11 bases between them. Germline V CDR1 and CDR2: MNHEY, SMNVEV (reference sequence). The CDR3 sequence is 13 residues long. CDR3 coding DNA: TGTGCCAGCAGTGCGACAATCAGCTATGGCTACACCTTC. It yields the protein CASSATISYGYTF.

The chain employs TRBV5-6 and TRBJ2-3; D might be TRBD2 (6 bases). Germline V gene lookup returns CDR1 SGHDT and CDR2 YYEEEE. The CDR3 totals 15 residues. Trimming took 7 bases from V and 3 from J, leaving 18 bases between them. CDR3 residues: CASRKAGGGTDTQYF. The CDR3 coding sequence is TGTGCCAGCCGGAAAGCGGGCGGCGGGACAGATACGCAGTATTTT.

The chain carries TRBV18 and TRBJ1-6, with D perhaps TRBD1 (6 bases). CDR1 and CDR2 (germline): KGHSH, LQKENI. The CDR3 covers 15 residues. V lost 6 bases and J lost 6, with 15 bases in between. In DNA form, the CDR3 reads TGTGCCAGCTCGCCTCAGGGGACGGGTAATTCACCCCTCCACTTT. This codes for CASSPQGTGNSPLHF.

The chain carries TRBV5-4 and TRBJ2-5, with a tentative D call TRBD1 (6 bases). Trimming took off 4 bases at V and 5 bases at J, with 12 bases between the two ends. Germline lookup yields CDR1 SGHNT and CDR2 YYREEE (reference sequence). The CDR3 has 13 amino acids. The CDR3 protein is CASSTQGWETQYF. The CDR3 bases are TGTGCCAGCAGCACACAGGGTTGGGAGACCCAGTACTTC.

The V and J genes are TRBV2 and TRBJ2-1; 9 positions agree with TRBD1. Germline V gene lookup returns CDR1 SNHLY and CDR2 FYNNEI. Germline trimming cut 1 base from V and 3 bases from J; bases unmatched to any gene: 1. The CDR3 has 15 amino acids. The CDR3 DNA sequence: TGTGCCAGCAGTGAAGAGACAGGGGGCTACAATGAGCAGTTCTTC. Translation gives CASSEETGGYNEQFF.

The chain employs TRBV9 and TRBJ2-3; TRBD2 agrees at 14 bases. Germline V gene sequence: CDR1 SGDLS, CDR2 YYNGEE. J gave up 2 bases and V 4 bases, and 3 bases lay outside the gene matches. The CDR3 has 16 amino acids. CDR3 nucleotides: TGTGCCAGCAGCACGGGACTAGCGGGAGTCACAGATACGCAGTATTTT. This gives the protein CASSTGLAGVTDTQYF.

The chain has TRBV3-1 (or the pseudogene TRBV3-2) and TRBJ1-2; tentatively, D is TRBD1 (6 bases). Germline CDR1 and CDR2: LGHDT and YNNKEL (reference sequence). CDR3 length: 13 amino acids. V was trimmed by 0 bases and J by 5 bases, leaving 7 bases between them. Here the CDR3 reads CASSQDRGYGYTF. For the CDR3, the DNA is TGTGCCAGCAGCCAAGACAGGGGATATGGCTACACCTTC.

The chain is built from TRBV7-2 and TRBJ2-5; D remains unclear. Trimming took off 1 base at V and 5 bases at J, with 11 bases between the two ends. In germline, CDR1 is SGHTA, CDR2 FQGNSA. This CDR3 has 14 residues. CDR3 DNA sequence: TGTGCCAGCAGCTTAGTAGGCCGCGGTGAGACCCAGTACTTC. This codes for CASSLVGRGETQYF.